Following are 7 T cell receptor beta chains from one sample sequenced in a study of shared clonotypes between healthy human individuals. Only in-frame clones appear in the TCRdb table, and some are missing; sequencing was by immunoSEQ multiplex PCR. This table has 400,000 to 500,000 clones, around 78% appearing once. Input material: PBMCs. The receptors were sampled from a woman aged 40 to 50 in good health. Some clones in this sample may be carry-over from other donors' samples.

This clone was observed a handful of times. V gene TRBV19 combines with J gene TRBJ2-2; 9 nucleotides agree with TRBD2. The CDR3 covers 16 residues. V lost 6 bases, J lost 5 bases, and 10 bases stayed unmatched. In germline, CDR1 is LNHDA, CDR2 SQIVND (reference sequence). This CDR3 is CASRYRLAGQTGELFF. DNA of the CDR3: TGTGCCAGTAGGTATAGGCTAGCGGGACAAACCGGGGAGCTGTTTTTT.

The rearrangement links TRBV6-1 to TRBJ2-7, with TRBD2 identical over 11 bases. Looked up from germline, CDR1 is MNHNS and CDR2 is SASEGT. The CDR3 contains 14 residues. After removal of 9 bases from V and 4 bases from J, the junction contained 8 bases not matched to a gene. For the CDR3, the DNA is TGTGCCAGTCGGTCTAGCGGGAGGATATACGAGCAGTACTTC. It yields the protein CASRSSGRIYEQYF.

This clone was seen only once. V usage is TRBV5-1 and J usage is TRBJ2-6, with 8 bases matching TRBD1. The V gene's germline CDR1 is SGHRS and CDR2 YFSETQ. After removal of 1 base from V and 2 bases from J, the junction contained 5 bases not matched to a gene. The CDR3 contains 17 residues. The chain's CDR3 is CASSLFSRGPGANVLTF. The CDR3 nucleotides read TGCGCCAGCAGCTTGTTTAGCAGGGGGCCTGGGGCCAACGTCCTGACTTTC.

On this clone itself: Other DNA sequences in this sample translate to the same CDR3. This chain joins TRBV11-1 and TRBJ1-4; D possibly corresponds to TRBD1 (5 bases). Germline V lookup: CDR1 SGHAT, CDR2 FQDESV (reference sequence). Deletions cut 8 bases from V and 0 bases from J, with 7 bases between. The CDR3 runs to 13 residues. This chain's CDR3 is CASGATTNEKLFF. CDR3 DNA sequence: TGTGCCAGCGGGGCCACAACTAATGAAAAACTGTTTTTT.

The rearrangement links TRBV6-1 to TRBJ2-1; 7 bases map to TRBD2. The junction had 3 bases not matched to a gene; V was cut back by 6 bases and J by 1 base. The CDR3 runs 14 residues. Germline values: CDR1 MNHNS, CDR2 SASEGT. The CDR3 spells CASRWEGSYNEQFF. CDR3 in DNA: TGTGCCAGCAGGTGGGAGGGGTCCTACAATGAGCAGTTCTTC.

CDR3 region: CASSFRGGADTEAFF. The CDR3 nucleotides read TGTGCCAGCAGTTTCCGTGGGGGCGCGGACACTGAAGCTTTCTTT. The V and J genes are TRBV28 and TRBJ1-1, with D possibly matching TRBD1 (6 bases). CDR1 and CDR2 from the germline V gene are MDHEN and SYDVKM. The CDR3 is 15 amino acids. V lost 3 bases, J lost 3 bases, and 14 bases lay in between.

The chain joins TRBV5-1 to TRBJ1-2; D is undetermined. This CDR3 region has 14 residues. V lost 3 bases, J lost 2 bases, and 11 bases lay in between. The germline CDR1 and CDR2 sequences are SGHRS and YFSETQ. The CDR3 region is CASSSGAGNYGYTF. CDR3 sequence (DNA): TGCGCCAGCAGCTCGGGAGCGGGGAACTATGGCTACACCTTC.